The next 6 T cell receptor beta chains were all read from a single sample in a study of blood T cell repertoires in COVID-19. This table comes from immunoSEQ multiplex PCR, and its TCRdb copy is limited to in-frame clones, with some not included. The sample includes more than 100,000 clones, approximately 90% of them seen just once. Sequenced input: peripheral blood. The receptor set was obtained from a man over 45 with active or convalescent COVID-19.

The chain combines TRBV5-1 with TRBJ2-3, with 8 positions matching TRBD1. Unmatched junction bases numbered 3, after V lost 0 bases and J lost 0 bases. This CDR3 has 16 amino acids. From germline, CDR1 is SGHRS and CDR2 YFSETQ. For the CDR3, the DNA is TGCGCCAGCAGCTTGGACAGGGGGACTAGCACAGATACGCAGTATTTT. It yields the protein CASSLDRGTSTDTQYF.

The rearrangement links TRBV7-8 to TRBJ2-1, with D tentatively TRBD2 (5 bases). V gave up 5 bases and J gave up 8 bases, with 13 bases separating them. CDR1 is SGHVS and CDR2 is FQNEAQ in the germline V gene. This CDR3 is built from 13 residues. In DNA, the CDR3 is TGTGCCAGCAGCGGCCGGTTCGGGGATGAGCAGTTCTTC. It yields the protein CASSGRFGDEQFF.

The V and J genes are TRBV3-1 (or the pseudogene TRBV3-2) and TRBJ2-1; the D gene is possibly TRBD1 (5 bases). The germline CDR1 and CDR2 sequences are LGHDT and YNNKEL (reference sequence). Trimming stripped 0 bases from V and 2 bases from J, with 11 bases between. The CDR3 extends over 16 amino acids. Here the CDR3 DNA reads TGTGCCAGCAGCCAAGAAGGGGTCCTGGCCTACAATGAGCAGTTCTTC. Amino acids: CASSQEGVLAYNEQFF.

This chain uses TRBV5-1 with TRBJ1-5; 8 nucleotides line up with TRBD1. Germline V CDR1 and CDR2: SGHRS, YFSETQ. CDR3 size: 17 residues. Trimming cost V 3 bases and J 0 bases; bases outside gene matches: 8. The CDR3 region has the DNA TGCGCCAGCAGCTCTGGGACAGGCCCACTTAGCAATCAGCCCCAGCATTTT. Amino acids: CASSSGTGPLSNQPQHF.

The rearrangement links TRBV11-2 to TRBJ2-7; D perhaps matches TRBD2 (6 bases). Trimming pared 1 base from V and 5 bases from J, leaving 18 bases between. The CDR3 totals 16 residues. Germline-derived CDR1 and CDR2 are SGHAT and FQNNGV. The CDR3 region has the DNA TGTGCCAGCAGCTTAGTGGGTGTGGTCGGGGAGGACGAGCAGTACTTC. It yields the protein CASSLVGVVGEDEQYF.

The V and J genes are TRBV9 and TRBJ2-3; D is undetermined. The CDR3 runs 17 residues. Trimming left V 2 bases short and J 0 bases short, with 16 bases between. From germline, CDR1 is SGDLS and CDR2 YYNGEE. The chain's CDR3 is CASSVSGARLSTDTQYF. In nucleotides, the CDR3 is TGTGCCAGCAGCGTGTCCGGAGCGAGGCTCAGCACAGATACGCAGTATTTT.